This TCR beta chain is drawn from a study of Ad26.COV2.S vaccination and SARS-CoV-2 variants. Here immunoSEQ multiplex PCR was the method, and the copy in TCRdb shows in-frame clones only, minus some. The table lists 200,000 to 300,000 clones, around 90% of them singletons. The CDR3 is 19 amino acids. Germline V lookup: CDR1 SGDLS, CDR2 YYNGEE. V was clipped by 4 bases and J by 2 bases, with 27 bases between them. The sample's treatment: about 20 received Ad26.COV2.S at low or high dose, single or two shots; five or six received placebo; per-sample allocation not given. Samples analyzed were those drawn on day 63 after the first vaccine or placebo injection. Study-level results: Reportedly, spike-specific CD8+ and CD4+ T cell responses achieved substantial breadth once vaccination had taken place. TCR breadth and depth estimates may have understated total T cell responses.

On this clone itself: What it recognizes is unknown.

The rearrangement links TRBV9 to TRBJ2-5; TRBD2 might be the D (6 bases). The TCR comes from a person between 18 and 65 years old who received the Ad26.COV2.S COVID-19 vaccine or a placebo. The specimen comprised peripheral blood, sampled in a trial of Ad26.COV2.S vaccine versus placebo. Here the CDR3 DNA reads TGTGCCAGCAGCTTCAGAGACGCCCTGGGAACGGGAGTTCAAGAGACCCAGTACTTC. Translating it yields CASSFRDALGTGVQETQYF.